Sequencing of this T cell receptor beta chain was carried out in a study of cytomegalovirus exposure and HLA in healthy donors (dated 2017 in TCRdb). Notes on the research overall: An earlier analysis of 550 to 700 of the donors reported about 290 Gb of sequence data and about 100 million unique TCR beta sequences from roughly 180 million T cells. An early release that covered 500 to 800 HLA-typed donors contained 300 to 350 gigabases of sequencing data and about 84 million unique TCR sequences. Among the 398 genotyped donors, around 81% belonged to the genetic ancestry cluster associated with self-reported Caucasian donors. The aim of the study was to test whether cataloging public T cell receptors could identify signatures of past pathogen exposure. The study used immunosequencing to profile the T cell repertoires of approximately 640 subjects and linked those repertoires to cytomegalovirus serostatus. In addition to the first cohort of approximately 670 subjects, a separate validation cohort of 130 or so different subjects was used. High-throughput TCR immunosequencing, statistical association of individual TCRs with disease status, and machine learning were combined to predict cytomegalovirus infection status. To study patterns of TCR occurrence, a later analysis re-analyzed previously published TCR beta repertoires from 500 to 850 donors and added high-resolution HLA genotyping. The later analysis used no new phenotypic data to find candidate immune exposures, relying instead on TCR beta sequences and their occurrence across donors. To decide whether each TCR beta V gene segment behaved as functional or pseudogenic, an earlier analysis of some 570 of the donors relied on high-throughput TCR beta sequencing. Donor age, sex, ethnicity and CMV serostatus were collected together with the repertoire data. In a later genetic analysis, genome-wide SNP genotypes for about three fifths of the roughly 670 donors were used, and that subset was treated as a discovery cohort. All discovery cohort repertoires had been generated using a single sequencing platform. HLA typing included class I and class II loci at four-digit resolution. Typing coverage differed by locus: A, B, C, DRB1 and DQB1 were typed in about 620-640 donors, DQA1 in 522, DPA1 in nearly 610, and DPB1 in just under 490. Because of strong linkage in the cohort, a handful of DR-DQ haplotypes were treated as single units for association and clustering. Across approximately 420 genotyped donors of the cohort, an average of about 220,000 unique TCR beta nucleotide sequences per donor were sequenced, and around 19% of those sequences were non-productive. Findings and caveats that apply to the study as a whole: A further reported finding was that TCR beta sequences accurately predicted the HLA-A and HLA-B alleles for most subjects in the first cohort. In both the original and validation cohorts, the classifier was reported to diagnose cytomegalovirus status with high specificity and sensitivity. In vitro tests confirmed that a few of the cytomegalovirus-associated TCR beta chains recognize cytomegalovirus antigens. The cohort was sequenced for TCR beta chains only, and without alpha or paired-chain data the features that could be detected were limited. A later analysis found that HLA-associated TCR beta chains were more clonally expanded and had lower generation probabilities than equally common non-associated chains. The authors suggested that the approach could potentially be generalized to other disease states and immunological phenotypes. According to a later analysis, most CMV-associated TCR beta chains appeared to be HLA-restricted, and the HLA associations seemed to be driven largely by CMV exposure. Because counts were too low, 15 to 20 rarely observed V segments, including chromosome 9 orphons, were excluded from the earlier analysis of 587 of the donors. In a later analysis, the rate of TCR association differed among HLA loci, with DRB1 alleles having the most associated TCRs and HLA-C alleles having the fewest. In the study, some 180 TCR beta chains were listed as associated with cytomegalovirus. A later genetic analysis reported fewer N-insertions in productive TCRs among donors in an Asian-associated ancestry cluster than the roughly 690-donor mean. An association between a missense DCLRE1C variant and V-gene and J-gene trimming of TCR beta chains was found in a later genetic analysis and replicated in an independent cohort. In an earlier analysis of 500 to 650 of the donors, most TCR beta V segments appeared in productive rearrangements about 90% or about 30% of the time, broadly matching IMGT annotations. Because HLA typing was unavailable for some donors at each locus, only the typed subset was used in association tests. For the cohort, immune exposure information was limited to CMV serostatus. In a later analysis, several top co-occurrence clusters were reported to appear linked to parvovirus B19, influenza, CMV and Epstein-Barr virus. A cluster of highly shared sequence variants was judged likely to be a technical artifact of the sequencing pipeline. Sequencing depth was assumed to be roughly uniform across donors in the presence/absence analyses, though that assumption may not hold. Across donors, most TCR sequences were observed very rarely, whereas some public TCRs were present in many individuals. A later analysis associated 16,951 TCR beta sequences with specific HLA alleles at a false discovery rate of 0.05. Some IMGT-functional V segments, including TRBV6-2 and TRBV6-3, could not be told apart with the 87-base-pair reads, so those segments were excluded. Assigning TCR associations to individual alleles was difficult when HLA alleles, especially DR and DQ, strongly co-occurred. Correlated functional status among segregating V segments might be attributable to linkage disequilibrium, but an unknown experimental factor could not be ruled out.

Points on this clone: What this receptor recognizes is not known. One base away there is no much larger clone; base qualities are not given.

To prepare the library, the immunoSEQ multiplex PCR assay was applied. The multiplex PCR relied on a mix of 60 forward primers for TCR Vbeta segments and 13 reverse primers for TCR Jbeta segments. The CDR3 region of rearranged TCR beta genes was amplified from genomic DNA with a multiplex PCR assay. The amplified TCR beta libraries were sequenced on the Illumina HiSeq System as 87-base-pair reads. The study's own analysis went as follows. Across the 700 or so repertoires, a later analysis counted approximately 83 million unique TCR beta chains, around 10 million of which were shared by at least two donors. Raw reads were error-corrected and collapsed into unique sequences by a nearest-neighbor algorithm in which closely related sequences were merged to remove PCR and sequencing errors. To assign V, D and J gene segments, CDR3 sequences were aligned to IMGT reference sequences. Each retained sequence needed at least a six-nucleotide match to both a V gene segment and a J gene segment. Rearrangements were called productive when the CDR3 lacked stop codons and stayed in frame with V and J; all others were non-productive. CDR3 was defined according to IMGT convention as the region running from the second conserved V-encoded cysteine to the conserved J-encoded phenylalanine. Sequences without an unambiguous match to a single V gene segment were excluded from the earlier analysis of several hundred of the donors. In an earlier analysis of more than 500 of the donors, a V segment was called functional when productive rearrangements were above 56.7%, and segregating when the standard deviation between donors exceeded 5%. A statistical classification framework was built for diagnosing cytomegalovirus status from the catalog of TCR beta chain sequences. A later analysis assigned V and J genes by comparing TCR nucleotide sequences with IMGT/GENE-DB human TR gene sequences. Using the TCRdist pipeline, a later analysis assigned CDR3 sequences along with most-parsimonious VDJ recombination scenarios. In a later analysis, every TCR beta chain was defined by the combination of its CDR3 amino acid sequence and its V-gene family, and reads without a unique V-gene family were dropped. In a later analysis, 450 to 600 highly shared, low-generation-probability nucleotide sequences were removed to address suspected cross-contamination and a sequencing artifact. In a later analysis, a clonal expansion index was calculated for each public chain from normalized within-repertoire ranks of inferred template counts. In a later analysis, generation probabilities were computed with a VDJ recombination model fitted to out-of-frame rearrangements, and the resulting probabilities were checked against IGoR. In a later analysis, TCR-TCR, TCR-HLA and TCR-CMV co-occurrence was scored with hypergeometric tests, and a repertoire-size bias correction was applied to TCR pairs. False discovery rates were estimated in a later analysis by permuting HLA or CMV assignments 20 times. In a later analysis, co-occurring TCRs were grouped using DBSCAN, and TCRdist sequence similarity was added for clustering within HLA-allele-positive subsets. For co-occurrence clustering, repertoires with fewer than 30,000 or more than 120,000 public chains were excluded, along with a handful of repertoires with anomalous nucleotide sharing. This immuneACCESS table, as held by TCRdb, lists in-frame sequences with V and J called but not all clones. Of the missing ones, under half trace to an unresolved V gene in checked studies; the others have no known cause. The DNA gave D and trimming, while V, J and clone size come from that table. For this sample the table gives roughly 76,000 clones, of which roughly 85% were detected only once. The biggest ten clones account for about 2.5% of the sample.

The CDR1 and CDR2 encoded by the germline V gene (reference sequence) are DFQATT and SNEGSKA. The CDR3 runs 11 amino acids, cysteine and phenylalanine included. The only DNA kept is the CDR3, 33 bases in frame from the first base. V was cut back by 7 bases and J by 4 bases, leaving a gap of 11 bases between them. In total, around 600 healthy bone marrow donors made up the cohort. Cohort members were all nominally healthy when sampled, although unrecorded immune exposures were likely present. The donor tested CMV seronegative, placing the donor among the roughly 350 seronegative members of the cohort. A peripheral blood sample was provided by each donor, and peripheral blood mononuclear cells were used for TCR beta sequencing. Genomic DNA extraction from the blood cell samples was performed with the Qiagen DNeasy Blood Extraction Kit.

The receptor comes from a man aged 25 to 45 in good health and CMV-seronegative. The sequencing input was PBMCs. The rearrangement combines TRBV20-1 with TRBJ2-7; the D region possibly corresponds to TRBD2 (6 bases align). The DNA is TGCAGTGGGAGGGCCAAGTACGAGCAGTACTTC. This gives the protein CSGRAKYEQYF.